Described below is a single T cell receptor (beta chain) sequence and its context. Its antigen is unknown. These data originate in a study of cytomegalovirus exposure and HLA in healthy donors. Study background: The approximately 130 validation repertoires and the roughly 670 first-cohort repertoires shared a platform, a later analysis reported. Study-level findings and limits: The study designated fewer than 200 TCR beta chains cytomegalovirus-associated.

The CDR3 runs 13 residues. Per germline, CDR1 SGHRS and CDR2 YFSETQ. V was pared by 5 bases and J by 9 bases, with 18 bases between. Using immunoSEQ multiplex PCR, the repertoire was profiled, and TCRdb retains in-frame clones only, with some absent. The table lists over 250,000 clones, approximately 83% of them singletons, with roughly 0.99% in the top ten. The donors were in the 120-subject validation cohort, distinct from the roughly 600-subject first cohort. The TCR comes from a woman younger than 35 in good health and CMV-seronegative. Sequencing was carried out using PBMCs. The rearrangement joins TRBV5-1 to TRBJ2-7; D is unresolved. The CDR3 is CASSSASTPGQYF. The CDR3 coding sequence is TGCGCCAGCAGTTCCGCCTCCACACCTGGGCAGTACTTC.